Listed below are T cell receptor beta chains from one sample, sequenced in a study of blood T cell repertoires in COVID-19. Data came from immunoSEQ multiplex PCR; TCRdb stores just in-frame clones and leaves some out. The sample carries 250,000 or so clones, 90% recorded once. Material: PBMCs or T cells enriched from blood (not recorded which). These receptors originate from a woman aged 30 to 39 with acute COVID-19. CDR3s include the opening cysteine and the closing phenylalanine or tryptophan. D genes are given only for firm matches. Part of the rows lack a size; the others show once, few, many or a class for expanded clones.

>TRBV6-5|TRBJ2-7|TRBD1|-
TGTGCCAGCAAGGACAGGGGGTTCCCCTCCTACGAGCAGTACTTC
CASKDRGFPSYEQYF
>TRBV19|TRBJ2-1|TRBD2|-
TGTGCCACCCGGGAGGGCCTCTACAATGAGCAGTTCTTC
CATREGLYNEQFF
>TRBV2|TRBJ1-2|TRBD1|once
TGTGCCAGCACTAGGCAGGGGGAGTCTGGCTACACCTTC
CASTRQGESGYTF
>TRBV4-1|TRBJ2-7|TRBD1|-
TGCGCCAGCAGCCAAGAAAAGGGACAGGTCGACGAGCAGTACTTC
CASSQEKGQVDEQYF
>TRBV19|TRBJ2-5|-|-
TGTGCCAGTCGAGACAGTTTAAGGACCCAGTACTTC
CASRDSLRTQYF
>TRBV7-9|TRBJ1-2|-|-
TGTGCCAGCAGCTTCGCGGAGAACTATGGCTACACCTTC
CASSFAENYGYTF
>TRBV5-1|TRBJ2-7|TRBD1|-
TGCGCCAGCAGCTTGGTGACAGGGCTAAACTACGAGCAGTACTTC
CASSLVTGLNYEQYF
>TRBV7-8|TRBJ2-7|TRBD2|-
TGTGCCAGCAGCTTAGATGAGGGGACTAGCAGCTCCTACGAGCAGTACTTC
CASSLDEGTSSSYEQYF
>TRBV6-5|TRBJ1-1|-|-
TGTGCCAGCAGTTACCCGATAGGTGGGGAGCTCACTGAAGCTTTCTTT
CASSYPIGGELTEAFF
>TRBV27|TRBJ1-2|TRBD1|once
TGTGCCAGCAGCTTAAGAGGGGGCGTCTATGGCTACACCTTC
CASSLRGGVYGYTF
>TRBV19|TRBJ1-5|-|-
TGTGCCAGTAGTAAGACGGCAGGGTCGTTCAGCAATCAGCCCCAGCATTTT
CASSKTAGSFSNQPQHF
>TRBV28|TRBJ1-6|-|-
TGTGCCAGCAGTTTAGCCGGGACAATTAATTCACCCCTCCACTTT
CASSLAGTINSPLHF
>TRBV6-5|TRBJ1-4|-|-
TGTGCCAGCAGTCCTACAGTAACTAATGAAAAACTGTTTTTT
CASSPTVTNEKLFF
>TRBV13|TRBJ1-6|-|-
TGTGCCAGCAGCTTGAGGGCAGACCCCTATAATTCACCCCTCCACTTT
CASSLRADPYNSPLHF
>TRBV7-9|TRBJ2-2|-|-
TGTGCCAGCAGCTTAGCGAGTAGCCGCCACGCCGGGGAGCTGTTTTTT
CASSLASSRHAGELFF
>TRBV3-1/TRBV3-2|TRBJ2-1|-|few
TGTGCCAGCAGCCAAGAGTTGCTAGCGTCTGGGAATGAGCAGTTCTTC
CASSQELLASGNEQFF
>TRBV28|TRBJ2-5|-|-
TGTGCCAGCAGTTCACTAGCTTACCAAGAGACCCAGTACTTC
CASSSLAYQETQYF